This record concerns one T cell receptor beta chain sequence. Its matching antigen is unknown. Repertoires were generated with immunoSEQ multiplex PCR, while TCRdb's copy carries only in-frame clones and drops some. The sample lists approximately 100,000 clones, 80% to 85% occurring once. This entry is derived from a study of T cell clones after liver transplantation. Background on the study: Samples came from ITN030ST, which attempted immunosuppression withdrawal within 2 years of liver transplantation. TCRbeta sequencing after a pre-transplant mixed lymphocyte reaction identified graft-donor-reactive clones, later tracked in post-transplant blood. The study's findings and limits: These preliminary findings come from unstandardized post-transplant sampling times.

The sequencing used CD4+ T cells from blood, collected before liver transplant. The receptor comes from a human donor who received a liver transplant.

CDR3 sequence reads: CASSSHGGSSYNEQFF. The CDR3 coding sequence is TGCGCCAGCAGCTCACATGGCGGGAGTAGTTACAATGAGCAGTTCTTC. The gene calls are TRBV5-1 and TRBJ2-1, with TRBD2 matching over 7 bases. The CDR3 has 16 amino acids. The ends lost 3 bases at V and 4 bases at J; junction bases unmatched: 10. In germline, CDR1 is SGHRS, CDR2 YFSETQ.